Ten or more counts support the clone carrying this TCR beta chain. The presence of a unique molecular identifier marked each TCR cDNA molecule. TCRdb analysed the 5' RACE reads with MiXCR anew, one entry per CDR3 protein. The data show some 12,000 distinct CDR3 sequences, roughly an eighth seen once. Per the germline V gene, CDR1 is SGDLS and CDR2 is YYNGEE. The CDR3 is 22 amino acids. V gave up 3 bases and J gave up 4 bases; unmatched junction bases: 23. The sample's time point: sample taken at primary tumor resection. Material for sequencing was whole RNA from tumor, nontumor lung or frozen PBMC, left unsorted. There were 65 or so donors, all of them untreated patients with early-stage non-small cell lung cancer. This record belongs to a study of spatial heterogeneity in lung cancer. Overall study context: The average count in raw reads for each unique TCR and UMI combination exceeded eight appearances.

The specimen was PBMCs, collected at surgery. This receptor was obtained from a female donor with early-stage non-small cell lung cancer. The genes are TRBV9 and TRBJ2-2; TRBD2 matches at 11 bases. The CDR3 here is CASSAPKELAGVSLSITGELFF. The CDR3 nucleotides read TGTGCCAGCAGCGCACCAAAGGAACTAGCGGGAGTGTCTCTCTCGATCACCGGGGAGCTGTTTTTT.